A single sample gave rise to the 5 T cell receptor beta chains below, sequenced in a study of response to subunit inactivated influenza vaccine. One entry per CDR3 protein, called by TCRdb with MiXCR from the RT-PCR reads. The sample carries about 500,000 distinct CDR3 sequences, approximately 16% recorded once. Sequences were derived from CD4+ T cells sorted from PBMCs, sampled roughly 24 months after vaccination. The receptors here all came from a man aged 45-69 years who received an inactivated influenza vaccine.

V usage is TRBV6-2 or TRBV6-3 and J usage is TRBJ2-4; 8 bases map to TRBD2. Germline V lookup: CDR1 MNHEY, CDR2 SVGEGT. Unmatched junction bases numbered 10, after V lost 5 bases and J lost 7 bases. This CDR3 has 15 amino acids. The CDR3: CASSRTAGGGNIQYF. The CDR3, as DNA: TGTGCCAGCAGTCGAACTGCGGGGGGAGGTAACATTCAGTACTTC.

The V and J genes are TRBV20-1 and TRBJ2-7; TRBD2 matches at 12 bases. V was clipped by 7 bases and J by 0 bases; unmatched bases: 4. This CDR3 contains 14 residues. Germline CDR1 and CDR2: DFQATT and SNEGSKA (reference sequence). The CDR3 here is CSVTLAGGSYEQYF. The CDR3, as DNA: TGCAGTGTCACACTAGCGGGGGGCTCCTACGAGCAGTACTTC.

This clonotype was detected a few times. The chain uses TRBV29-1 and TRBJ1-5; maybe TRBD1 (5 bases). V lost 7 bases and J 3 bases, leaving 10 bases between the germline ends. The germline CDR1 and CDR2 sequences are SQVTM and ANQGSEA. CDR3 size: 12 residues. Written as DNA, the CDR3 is TGCAGCGCTGGGGACCTCAATCAGCCCCAGCATTTT. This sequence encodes CSAGDLNQPQHF.

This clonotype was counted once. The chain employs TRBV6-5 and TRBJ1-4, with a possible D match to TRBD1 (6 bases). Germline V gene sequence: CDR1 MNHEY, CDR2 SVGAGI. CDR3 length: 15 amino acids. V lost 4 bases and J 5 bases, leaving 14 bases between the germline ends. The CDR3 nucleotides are TGTGCCAGCAGTTTGTTGAGCCAGGGGAATGAAAAACTGTTTTTT. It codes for CASSLLSQGNEKLFF.

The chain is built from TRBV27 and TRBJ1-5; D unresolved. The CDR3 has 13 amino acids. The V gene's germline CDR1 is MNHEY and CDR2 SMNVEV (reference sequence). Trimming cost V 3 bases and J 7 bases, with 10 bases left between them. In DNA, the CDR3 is TGTGCCAGCAGTTTCGGGGAGAGGCAGCCCCAGCATTTT. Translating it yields CASSFGERQPQHF.